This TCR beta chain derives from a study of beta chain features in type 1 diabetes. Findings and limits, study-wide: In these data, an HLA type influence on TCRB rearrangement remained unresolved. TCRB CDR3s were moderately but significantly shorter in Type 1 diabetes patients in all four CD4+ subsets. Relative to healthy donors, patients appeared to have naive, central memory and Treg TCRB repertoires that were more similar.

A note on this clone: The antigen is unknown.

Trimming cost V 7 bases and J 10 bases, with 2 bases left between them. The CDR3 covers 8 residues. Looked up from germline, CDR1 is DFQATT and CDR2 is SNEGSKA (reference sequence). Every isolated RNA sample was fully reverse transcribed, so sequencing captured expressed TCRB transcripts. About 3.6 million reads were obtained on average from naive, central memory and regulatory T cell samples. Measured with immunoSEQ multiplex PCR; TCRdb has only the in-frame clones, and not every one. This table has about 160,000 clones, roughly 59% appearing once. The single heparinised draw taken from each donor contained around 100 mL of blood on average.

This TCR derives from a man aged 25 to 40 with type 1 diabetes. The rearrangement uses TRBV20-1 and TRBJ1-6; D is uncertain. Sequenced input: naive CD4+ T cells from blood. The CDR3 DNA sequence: TGCAGTGGATCACCCCTCCACTTT. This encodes CSGSPLHF.